This TCR beta chain was observed in a study of blood T cell repertoires in COVID-19. Study overall: Italy, Spain and the United States were the sources of the convalescent and acute COVID-19 samples. The analysed material was cDNA or gDNA that came from T cells, B-cell-depleted T cells, or PBMCs.

Sequencing used immunoSEQ multiplex PCR; TCRdb keeps in-frame clones, though not all of them. The table has roughly 480,000 clones, roughly 89% seen once; the top ten hold 0.8% to 0.9%. A Seattle source enrolled patients during active infection and followed them longitudinally. CDR3 length: 13 amino acids. Germline V gives CDR1 SQVTM, CDR2 ANQGSEA. Losses at the gene ends were 4 bases for V and 4 bases for J; bases not matched to a gene: 3. This receptor was identified in a man between 18 and 35 years old with COVID-19, enrolled during active disease. The V call is TRBV29-1, the J call TRBJ2-3, with 9 bases aligning to TRBD2. The specimen sequenced was peripheral blood. CDR3 DNA sequence: TGCAGCGTTGCGGGACTAGCCCCAGATACGCAGTATTTT. It is translated as CSVAGLAPDTQYF.